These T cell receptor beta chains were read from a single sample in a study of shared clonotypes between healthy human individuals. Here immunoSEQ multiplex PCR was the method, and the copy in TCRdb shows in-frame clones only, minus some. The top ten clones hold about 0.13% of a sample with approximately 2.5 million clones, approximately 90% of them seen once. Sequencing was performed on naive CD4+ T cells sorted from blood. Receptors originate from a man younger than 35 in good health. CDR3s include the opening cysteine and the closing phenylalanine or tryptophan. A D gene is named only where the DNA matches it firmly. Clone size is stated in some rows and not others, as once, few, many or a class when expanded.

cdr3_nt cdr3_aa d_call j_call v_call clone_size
TGTGCCACCTCCGGCGGCGTTACCTACGAGCAGTACTTC CATSGGVTYEQYF NA TRBJ2-7 TRBV18 NA
TGCGCCAGCAGCCTCCCGGGACTAGGAGGAGATACGCAGTATTTT CASSLPGLGGDTQYF TRBD2 TRBJ2-3 TRBV5-1 NA
TGTGCCAGCAGCCCCGGGACAGGGCTATACAATGAGCAGTTCTTC CASSPGTGLYNEQFF TRBD1 TRBJ2-1 TRBV7-9 NA
TGTGCCAGCAAGGTTCCCCAGAGCACAGATACGCAGTATTTT CASKVPQSTDTQYF NA TRBJ2-3 TRBV6-1 NA
TGTGCCAGTAGTATAGACCCGGGAACAACTAATGAAAAACTGTTTTTT CASSIDPGTTNEKLFF NA TRBJ1-4 TRBV19 NA
TGTGCCAGCAGCGTAGGGGCTAGCGGGGGGGCGACGGAGACCCAGTACTTC CASSVGASGGATETQYF TRBD2 TRBJ2-5 TRBV9 NA
TGTGCCAGCAGCCTCGACTTGGCGGGTAATGAGCAGTTCTTC CASSLDLAGNEQFF NA TRBJ2-1 TRBV14 NA
TGTGCCAGCAGTGCCCCAGGGCTCCAGCCCCAGCATTTT CASSAPGLQPQHF NA TRBJ1-5 TRBV2 few
TGTGCCAGCAGCCTTTTTAGCCGGGCCCAGAGCTCTGGGGCCAACGTCCTGACTTTC CASSLFSRAQSSGANVLTF NA TRBJ2-6 TRBV4-2 NA
TGTGCCAGCAGCTTAGGGGGCTCTGGAAACACCATATATTTT CASSLGGSGNTIYF NA TRBJ1-3 TRBV9 NA
TGTGCCGGCGACTTAGCGGGGAGCTCCTACAATGAGCAGTTCTTC CAGDLAGSSYNEQFF TRBD2 TRBJ2-1 TRBV30 NA
TGTGCCAGTAGTATAGAGGGGACAGGGTCCCATGAGCAGTTCTTC CASSIEGTGSHEQFF TRBD1 TRBJ2-1 TRBV19 NA
TGTGCCAGCGGAGGACTAGCGGGGCATGAGCAGTTCTTC CASGGLAGHEQFF TRBD2 TRBJ2-1 TRBV9 NA
TGTGCCAGCAGCCTACAGGGGGGCACTGAAGCTTTCTTT CASSLQGGTEAFF TRBD1 TRBJ1-1 TRBV7-9 NA
TGCGCCAGCAGCTCAACCAGGGGATTGAACACTGAAGCTTTCTTT CASSSTRGLNTEAFF NA TRBJ1-1 TRBV5-1 once
TGTGCCAGCAGTCAAGGACAGGGAGTCGAAGCTTTCTTT CASSQGQGVEAFF TRBD1 TRBJ1-1 TRBV7-3 NA
TGTGCCAGCAGTCGAGCGGGGCTTAGCACAGATACGCAGTATTTT CASSRAGLSTDTQYF TRBD2 TRBJ2-3 TRBV2 NA
TGTGCCAGCATCCATTATAGCGGCCAGGGTTACGGGGAGCTGTTTTTT CASIHYSGQGYGELFF NA TRBJ2-2 TRBV5-6 NA
TGTGCCAGCAGGGAAACAGGGTTAGGAAACACCATATATTTT CASRETGLGNTIYF NA TRBJ1-3 TRBV28 NA
TGTGCCTACAAGACAGCGAATCAAGAGACCCAGTACTTC CAYKTANQETQYF NA TRBJ2-5 TRBV30 NA
TGTGCCAGCAGTTATTACGACCGTGGCAATGGCTACACCTTC CASSYYDRGNGYTF NA TRBJ1-2 TRBV6-5 NA
TGTGCCAGCAGCTCATTCCGGACAGACCCTGGGACTGAAGCTTTCTTT CASSSFRTDPGTEAFF NA TRBJ1-1 TRBV9 NA
TGTGCCAGCAGCCCAAGAGGGGCCAGGGAGTCCTACGAGCAGTACTTC CASSPRGARESYEQYF NA TRBJ2-7 TRBV21-1 NA
TGTGCCAGCAGCTTACTAGCGGGGGGCCAAGAGACCCAGTACTTC CASSLLAGGQETQYF TRBD2 TRBJ2-5 TRBV7-3 NA
TGCGCCAGCAGCTTCCGGGGCCCCACCGTACAAGAGACCCAGTACTTC CASSFRGPTVQETQYF NA TRBJ2-5 TRBV5-1 NA
TGTGCCGGGGCAAGGGAGCATAATTCACCCCTCCACTTT CAGAREHNSPLHF NA TRBJ1-6 TRBV9 NA
TGTGCCAGCAGTCAGGGGTCCTATAATTCACCCCTCCACTTT CASSQGSYNSPLHF NA TRBJ1-6 TRBV6-5 NA
TGCGCCAGCAGCCAGCAAGCGACCCGTTACGAGCAGTACTTC CASSQQATRYEQYF NA TRBJ2-7 TRBV4-1 NA
TGTGCCAGCAGTGAAGTGGGCGGATTCTCCTACGAGCAGTACTTC CASSEVGGFSYEQYF NA TRBJ2-7 TRBV6-1 NA
TGTGCCAGCAGCCGAGACAGGCAATCAGAGACCCAGTACTTC CASSRDRQSETQYF NA TRBJ2-5 TRBV7-9 NA
TGTGCCAGCAGCGTAGTCGATACTAGCACAGATACGCAGTATTTT CASSVVDTSTDTQYF NA TRBJ2-3 TRBV9 NA
TGTGCCAGCAGTGGGGGACGTAGCTCCTACGAGCAGTACTTC CASSGGRSSYEQYF NA TRBJ2-7 TRBV6-1 NA
TGTGCCAGCAGCTTAGGAGACAGGGGTTACGAGCAGTACTTC CASSLGDRGYEQYF TRBD1 TRBJ2-7 TRBV11-3 NA
TGTGCCAGCAGCTTAGGGCAGGCAAGCACAGATACGCAGTATTTT CASSLGQASTDTQYF NA TRBJ2-3 TRBV13 NA
TGTGCCAGCAGCCGGGAGGCAATCTCCTACGAGCAGTACTTC CASSREAISYEQYF TRBD2 TRBJ2-7 TRBV5-4 NA
TGTGCCAGCTCGCGGGACCGATGGGATACGCAGTATTTT CASSRDRWDTQYF NA TRBJ2-3 TRBV18 NA
TGTGCCAGCAGCTTAACAAGGATGCAGCCCCAGCATTTT CASSLTRMQPQHF NA TRBJ1-5 TRBV7-9 NA
TGTGCCAGCAGTGCCTTAGGGACCGGGGAGCTGTTTTTT CASSALGTGELFF NA TRBJ2-2 TRBV25-1 NA
TGTGCCAGCTCAGGGGTAGCGGGAGGGAAGCAGTACTTC CASSGVAGGKQYF TRBD2 TRBJ2-7 TRBV11-2 NA
TGTGCCAGTAGCGTAGCGGGGGGGCGTTTCTATTCTTCGTACAATGAGCAGTTCTTC CASSVAGGRFYSSYNEQFF TRBD2 TRBJ2-1 TRBV19 NA
TGTGCCACCAGCAAGACCCAGGGACACACTGAAGCTTTCTTT CATSKTQGHTEAFF NA TRBJ1-1 TRBV15 once
TGTGCCAGCAGCTTGGTGGCTTTGGGGGGGAACACCATATATTTT CASSLVALGGNTIYF NA TRBJ1-3 TRBV5-5 NA